The clone carrying this TCR beta chain was counted many times. What it binds is not known. The entry originates in a study of human T cells and chemical hapten exposure. Unique molecular identifiers were attached to individual cDNA molecules within the library. TCRdb re-derived calls from the RACE reads in MiXCR, one entry per CDR3 protein. The sample includes about 380,000 distinct CDR3 sequences, roughly 4.6% seen only once; the top ten take 2% to 3%. Described time point: pre-sensitization, week 0. Described treatment: therapeutic diphenylcyclopropenone sensitization with weekly scalp DPC. Study-wide results and caveats: Counts of TCRs expanded at PT1 correlated positively with patch test score. Compared to controls, expanded TCRs made significantly more large clusters of similar CDR3s.

Trimming removed 3 bases from V and 4 bases from J; junction bases left unmatched: 3. The CDR3 length is 12 residues. The germline CDR1 and CDR2 sequences are DFQATT and SNEGSKA (reference sequence). The starting material was whole blood, obtained in connection with sensitization to the hapten diphenylcyclopropenone (DPC). This receptor was identified in a woman between 45 and 60 years old with alopecia areata. Some clones in this sample may be carry-over from other donors' samples. The chain couples TRBV20-1 to TRBJ2-7, with TRBD1 identical over 7 bases. The CDR3 here is CSARLGQYEQYF. DNA of the CDR3: TGCAGTGCTAGGCTGGGACAGTACGAGCAGTACTTC.